What follows are 23 T cell receptor beta chains derived from one specimen sequenced in a study of early T cells in non-severe SARS-CoV-2 infection. TCRdb analysed the 5' RACE reads with MiXCR anew, one entry per CDR3 protein. In the table there are tens of thousands of distinct CDR3 sequences, about 6% of which are singletons. The sequenced sample was whole blood. The receptor source for this set is an adult who was a healthcare worker with PCR-confirmed SARS-CoV-2 infection or an uninfected control (not recorded which).

A remark on this clonotype: A much larger clone differs by one base, so this may be a read error. V is TRBV27 and J is TRBJ2-3; D gene unclear. This CDR3 contains 15 residues. Germline V gene lookup returns CDR1 MNHEY and CDR2 SMNVEV (reference sequence). V was trimmed by 2 bases and J by 1 base, leaving 10 bases between them. CDR3 in amino acids: CASSLGIIGTDTQYF. CDR3 DNA: TGTGCCAGCAGTTTAGGCATAATAGGCACAGATACGCAGTATTTT.

This clonotype occurred a few times. The chain uses TRBV27 and TRBJ2-7; TRBD1 matches 8 bases. V dropped 6 bases and J dropped 2; count of bases not matched to a gene: 3. Germline V gene data show CDR1 as MNHEY and CDR2 as SMNVEV (reference sequence). The CDR3 has 13 amino acids. CDR3 sequence reads: CASRGTGTYEQYF. The CDR3 DNA reads as TGTGCCAGCAGGGGGACAGGCACCTACGAGCAGTACTTC.

This clonotype was picked up many times. The chain links TRBV6-6 to TRBJ2-7; 9 nucleotides align to TRBD1. V shed 2 bases, J shed 1 base, and the junction held 3 bases outside the gene matches. Germline loops: CDR1 MNHNY, CDR2 SVGAGI (reference sequence). The CDR3 length is 15 residues. CDR3 region: CASSYGTGSSYEQYF. Written as DNA, the CDR3 is TGTGCCAGCAGTTACGGGACAGGGTCTTCCTACGAGCAGTACTTC.

This clonotype was seen a single time. The rearrangement links TRBV20-1 to TRBJ2-7, with TRBD1 matching 8 bases. V trimming: 6 bases; J trimming: 4 bases; junction bases outside the gene matches: 8. CDR3 length: 13 residues. In germline, CDR1 is DFQATT, CDR2 SNEGSKA (reference sequence). This chain's CDR3 is CSATPGQVYEQYF. The DNA for the CDR3 is TGCAGTGCAACCCCGGGACAGGTATACGAGCAGTACTTC.

This clonotype was found a few times. This chain links TRBV7-8 with TRBJ2-5; D gene ambiguous. Trimming shortened V by 11 bases and J by 4 bases, and 17 bases separated the two germline ends. This CDR3 spans 13 amino acids. Per germline, CDR1 SGHVS and CDR2 FQNEAQ. CDR3 loop: CAASIFALETQYF. DNA for the CDR3: TGTGCCGCCAGCATCTTTGCGTTAGAGACCCAGTACTTC. Combining the CDR3 with reference TRBV7-8 and TRBJ2-5 gives the whole variable domain GAGVSQSPRYKVAKRGQDVALRCDPISGHVSLFWYQQALGQGPEFLTYFQNEAQLDKSGLPSDRFFAERPEGSVSTLKIQRTQQEDSAVYLCAASIFALETQYFGPGTRLLVL.

Many counts were recorded for this clonotype. The chain joins TRBV5-1 to TRBJ2-1; D gene uncertain. Germline-derived CDR1 and CDR2 are SGHRS and YFSETQ. The ends were cut back, 2 bases at V and 3 bases at J, with 6 bases in the middle. This CDR3 is 13 amino acids long. The CDR3 here is CASSFTDYNEQFF. The CDR3 DNA reads as TGCGCCAGCAGCTTCACTGACTACAATGAGCAGTTCTTC.

This clonotype was seen only a few times. A read error may produce the germline difference seen at one junction end. This chain connects TRBV19 to TRBJ1-5; D not certain. Germline assignment: CDR1 LNHDA and CDR2 SQIVND (reference sequence). The CDR3 covers 11 residues. CDR3 in DNA: TGTGCCAGTAGTATGGTCTCGGAATTTTGTTTT. As protein: CASSMVSEFCF.

The rearrangement uses TRBV7-9 and TRBJ2-1; the D gene is possibly TRBD1 (6 bases). Trimming shortened V by 1 base and J by 5 bases, and 6 bases separated the two germline ends. CDR1 is SEHNR, CDR2 FQNEAQ, per germline (reference sequence). This CDR3 spans 13 amino acids. The CDR3 here is CASSLGGHNEQFF. DNA of the CDR3: TGTGCCAGCAGCTTAGGGGGGCACAATGAGCAGTTCTTC.

This clonotype was observed at least ten times. This sequence joins TRBV6-6 and TRBJ2-7; D may match TRBD1 or TRBD2 (5 bases each). Trimming cost V 0 bases and J 3 bases, with 15 bases left between them. Germline CDR1 MNHNY, CDR2 SVGAGI (reference sequence). The CDR3 consists of 16 residues. CDR3 sequence reads: CASSYSNTGADYEQYF. The DNA of the CDR3 is TGTGCCAGCAGTTACTCAAATACCGGGGCCGACTACGAGCAGTACTTC.

Ten or more counts support this clonotype. The chain links TRBV19 to TRBJ1-5, with TRBD1 as a possible D gene (5 bases). V lost 5 bases, J lost 11 bases, and 16 bases lay in between. In germline, CDR1 is LNHDA, CDR2 SQIVND (reference sequence). The CDR3 sequence is 13 residues long. This CDR3 is CASSPDGRVSQHF. The CDR3 DNA sequence: TGTGCCAGTAGTCCTGACGGCAGGGTATCCCAGCATTTT.

This clonotype was detected a few times. The chain is built from TRBV3-1 and TRBJ2-2; 10 nucleotides agree with TRBD1. Germline trimming cut 6 bases from V and 5 bases from J; bases unmatched to any gene: 15. CDR1 and CDR2 (germline): LGHDT, YNNKEL (reference sequence). This CDR3 is built from 18 residues. In DNA, the CDR3 is TGTGCCAGCAGACGTGGCTGGTCGACAGGGGGCTGGACCGGGGAGCTGTTTTTT. This sequence encodes CASRRGWSTGGWTGELFF.

Only a few counts were recorded for this clonotype. Since a much larger clone is just one base distant, this may be a read error. The chain recombines TRBV28 with TRBJ1-1, with 7 bases identical to TRBD1. This CDR3 comprises 13 residues. J gave up 0 bases and V 6 bases, and 1 base lay outside the gene matches. Looked up from germline, CDR1 is MDHEN and CDR2 is SYDVKM. CDR3 loop: CASRGQMNTEAFF. The CDR3 DNA reads as TGTGCCAGCAGGGGACAGATGAACACTGAAGCTTTCTTT.

This clonotype occurred many times. The chain employs TRBV7-6 and TRBJ2-7; D is perhaps TRBD1 or TRBD2 (6 bases each). Looked up from germline, CDR1 is SGHVS and CDR2 is FNYEAQ. The CDR3 contains 13 residues. V was shortened by 7 bases and J by 6 bases, with 16 bases between the two germline ends. CDR3 region: CASTFEGGPEQYF. In nucleotides, the CDR3 is TGTGCCAGCACCTTCGAAGGGGGGCCCGAGCAGTACTTC. The variable domain in full, completed from reference TRBV7-6 and TRBJ2-7, reads GAGVSQSPRYKVTKRGQDVALRCDPISGHVSLYWYRQALGQGPEFLTYFNYEAQQDKSGLPNDRFSAERPEGSISTLTIQRTEQRDSAMYRCASTFEGGPEQYFGPGTRLTVT.

This clonotype has at least ten counts. The chain recombines TRBV6-1 with TRBJ1-5; 10 bases map to TRBD1. The CDR3 has 15 residues. The ends lost 7 bases at V and 5 bases at J; junction bases unmatched: 8. Germline V gene data show CDR1 as MNHNS and CDR2 as SASEGT. The CDR3 loop reads CASNPGTGVDQPQHF. For the CDR3, the DNA is TGTGCCAGCAATCCCGGGACAGGGGTGGATCAGCCCCAGCATTTT.

The table lists this clonotype with many counts. The J gene is TRBJ2-6, the V gene TRBV10-3; D unresolved. Germline CDR1 and CDR2: ENHRY and SYGVKD. CDR3 length: 13 residues. Trimming took 6 bases from V and 4 from J, leaving 7 bases between them. The CDR3 loop reads CAISPPGANVLTF. Written as DNA, the CDR3 is TGTGCCATCAGCCCTCCAGGGGCCAACGTCCTGACTTTC.

The chain uses TRBV30 and TRBJ1-5; D gene ambiguous. The CDR3 extends over 13 amino acids. The germline V gene encodes CDR1 GTSNPN and CDR2 SVGIG (reference sequence). The ends were cut back, 2 bases at V and 6 bases at J, with 11 bases in the middle. In DNA form, the CDR3 reads TGTGCCTGGAGTCTAGTACTTGGTCAGCCCCAGCATTTT. Its protein is CAWSLVLGQPQHF.

This clonotype was observed at least ten times. The chain is built from TRBV10-2 and TRBJ2-7; D is uncertain. CDR1 and CDR2 (germline): WSHSY, SAAADI. V dropped 4 bases and J dropped 5 bases, with 9 bases sitting between them. The CDR3 is 12 residues long. This CDR3 reads CASSVRVDEQYF. Written as DNA, the CDR3 is TGCGCCAGCAGTGTAAGGGTGGACGAGCAGTACTTC.

This clonotype is classed as medium-sized (0.01 to 0.1%). The J gene is TRBJ2-3, the V gene TRBV7-8; D ambiguous. Trimming removed 8 bases at V and 2 bases at J, with 11 bases between. The CDR3 consists of 13 residues. Germline V lookup: CDR1 SGHVS, CDR2 FQNEAQ. CDR3 region: CASQGRTTDTQYF. CDR3 sequence (DNA): TGTGCCAGCCAAGGACGAACCACAGATACGCAGTATTTT.

This clonotype was counted a few times. The rearrangement joins TRBV29-1 to TRBJ2-5; 8 bases fit TRBD2. The CDR3 contains 15 residues. Germline values: CDR1 SQVTM, CDR2 ANQGSEA. With 3 bases clipped from V and 1 base from J, the junction kept 7 bases outside the gene matches. The CDR3 protein is CSVDDSSGSQETQYF. CDR3 nucleotide sequence: TGCAGCGTTGATGACTCTAGCGGGTCCCAAGAGACCCAGTACTTC.

This clonotype was counted ten times or more. The rearrangement uses TRBV29-1 and TRBJ1-3, with TRBD1 matching over 7 bases. V gave up 5 bases and J gave up 2 bases; unmatched junction bases: 3. This CDR3 has 13 residues. CDR1 and CDR2 (germline): SQVTM, ANQGSEA. The CDR3 DNA is TGCAGCGTTCAGGGGGAAGCTGGAAACACCATATATTTT. Amino acids: CSVQGEAGNTIYF. The full variable domain, completed using reference TRBV29-1 and TRBJ1-3, is SAVISQKPSRDICQRGTSLTIQCQVDSQVTMMFWYRQQPGQSLTLIATANQGSEATYESGFVIDKFPISRPNLTFSTLTVSNMSPEDSSIYLCSVQGEAGNTIYFGEGSWLTVV.

This clonotype was recorded many times. This chain connects TRBV6-6 to TRBJ2-1, with D possibly matching TRBD2 (6 bases). The V gene's germline CDR1 is MNHNY and CDR2 SVGAGI (reference sequence). There are 15 residues in the CDR3. V was cut by 5 bases and J by 7 bases, with 18 bases left in between. CDR3 sequence reads: CASSTPGGILNEQFF. The CDR3 region has the DNA TGTGCCAGCAGTACCCCCGGCGGGATCTTGAATGAGCAGTTCTTC.

This clonotype was recorded many times. The DNA of the CDR3 is TGTGCCACCAGCAGAGACGAGCTTGGACACTTCTATGAGCAGTTCTTC. Residues: CATSRDELGHFYEQFF. The rearrangement links TRBV15 to TRBJ2-1; the D gene is possibly TRBD1 (5 bases). Germline V lookup: CDR1 LNHNV, CDR2 YYDKDF (reference sequence). V was trimmed by 0 bases and J by 8 bases, leaving 17 bases between them. This CDR3 has 16 amino acids.

This clonotype was recorded many times. J is TRBJ1-1 and V is TRBV11-2; no definite D call. Trimming took 0 bases from V and 4 from J, leaving 12 bases between them. Germline values: CDR1 SGHAT, CDR2 FQNNGV. CDR3 length: 15 amino acids. CDR3 loop: CASSLDGSLGTEAFF. CDR3 nucleotides: TGTGCCAGCAGCTTAGATGGGTCCTTGGGCACTGAAGCTTTCTTT.